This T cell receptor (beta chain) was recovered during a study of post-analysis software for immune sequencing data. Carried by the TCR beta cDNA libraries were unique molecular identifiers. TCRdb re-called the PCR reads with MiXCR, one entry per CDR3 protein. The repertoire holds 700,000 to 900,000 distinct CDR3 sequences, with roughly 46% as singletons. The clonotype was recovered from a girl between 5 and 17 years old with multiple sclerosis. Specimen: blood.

CDR3: CSASLGSIGVTEAFF. The CDR3 bases are TGCAGTGCTAGTTTGGGGTCGATCGGGGTCACTGAAGCTTTCTTT. The rearrangement links TRBV20-1 to TRBJ1-1; D is ambiguous. Trimming left V 3 bases short and J 4 bases short, with 18 bases between. This CDR3 has 15 residues. Germline CDR1 and CDR2: DFQATT and SNEGSKA (reference sequence).